This is a list of T cell receptor beta chains from one sample in a study of T cells in Graves' hyperthyroidism and ophthalmopathy. TCRdb analysed the multiplex PCR reads with MiXCR anew, one entry per CDR3 protein. The sample lists approximately 740,000 distinct CDR3 sequences; less than 15% were seen once. The sequenced sample was blood. The receptors come from a young woman with Graves' hyperthyroidism. CDR3s include the opening cysteine and the closing phenylalanine or tryptophan.

V: TRBV7-6
J: TRBJ2-5
CDR3: CASSLPEGRETQYF

V: TRBV20-1
J: TRBJ1-1
CDR3: CSASIPQGFTEAFF

V: TRBV28
J: TRBJ1-6
CDR3: CASSPRSRLGPLHF

V: TRBV5-1
J: TRBJ2-3
CDR3: CASSLALQGMTDTQYF

V: TRBV12-3/TRBV12-4
J: TRBJ2-1
CDR3: CASSSRDGEYNEQFF

V: TRBV13
J: TRBJ2-5
CDR3: CASSGEGRETQYF

V: TRBV29-1
J: TRBJ2-2
CDR3: CSVVGGLNTGELFF

V: TRBV9
J: TRBJ2-5
CDR3: CASSQDDRGQETQYF

V: TRBV12-3/TRBV12-4
J: TRBJ2-7
CDR3: CASSRDRVEQYF

V: TRBV29-1
J: TRBJ2-5
CDR3: CSVERQAGGRETQYF

V: TRBV6-5
J: TRBJ2-4
CDR3: CASSYPRGTSGSSGKNIQYF

V: TRBV3-1
J: TRBJ2-7
CDR3: CASSQNRAPYEQYF

V: TRBV28
J: TRBJ1-1
CDR3: CASSLLTKNTEAFF

V: TRBV20-1
J: TRBJ2-1
CDR3: CSARGLAGGQSSYNEQFF

V: TRBV27
J: TRBJ1-5
CDR3: CASTGRPFQPQHF

V: TRBV7-6
J: TRBJ2-3
CDR3: CASSSRADTQYF

V: TRBV9
J: TRBJ1-1
CDR3: CASSPGGGGSTEAFF

V: TRBV7-3
J: TRBJ2-1
CDR3: CASSELAEPYNEQFF

V: TRBV28
J: TRBJ1-3
CDR3: CASTWTGGGNTIYF